This entry concerns a single T cell receptor beta chain. Its antigen remains unknown. The sample originates from a study of CD8 T cells in ankylosing spondylitis. Study-level results: Matched synovial fluid from ankylosing spondylitis patients was reported to be enriched for disease-linked clones. A TCR beta motif of fewer than ten highly homologous variants seemed to mark ankylosing spondylitis blood.

Using quantitative 5'-RACE with molecular barcodes, the authors made TCR beta libraries. In TCRdb, the 5' RACE reads were re-called with MiXCR into one record per CDR3 protein. The sample shows 250,000 to 300,000 distinct CDR3 sequences, 20% of them seen only once. The germline CDR1 and CDR2 sequences are SEHNR and FQNEAQ (reference sequence). Trimming left V 4 bases short and J 8 bases short, with 12 bases between. The CDR3 loop spans 14 amino acids. The material sequenced was blood, either unsorted or a sorted T cell fraction (not recorded which). This rearrangement joins TRBV7-9 to TRBJ1-6, with D tentatively TRBD1 (6 bases). The sequence was obtained from a male donor with ankylosing spondylitis or in good health (not recorded which). CDR3 protein: CASSSGQNHSPLHF. The CDR3 bases are TGTGCCAGCAGCTCAGGACAGAATCATTCACCCCTCCACTTT.